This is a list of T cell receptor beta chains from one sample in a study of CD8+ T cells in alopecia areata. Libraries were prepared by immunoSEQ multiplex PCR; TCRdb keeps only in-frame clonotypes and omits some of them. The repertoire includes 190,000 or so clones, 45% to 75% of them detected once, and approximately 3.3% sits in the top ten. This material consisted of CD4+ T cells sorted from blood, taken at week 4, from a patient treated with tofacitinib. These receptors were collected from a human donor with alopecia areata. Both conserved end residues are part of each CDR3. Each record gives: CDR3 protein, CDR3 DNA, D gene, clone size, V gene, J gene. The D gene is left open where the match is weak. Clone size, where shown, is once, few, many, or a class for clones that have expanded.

CDR3 protein: CASSPDLDSTDTQYF
CDR3 DNA: TGTGCCAGCTCACCGGACTTGGACAGCACAGATACGCAGTATTTT
D gene: NA
clone size: NA
V gene: TRBV18
J gene: TRBJ2-3

CDR3 protein: CSGDKTDTQYF
CDR3 DNA: TGCAGCGGAGACAAAACAGATACGCAGTATTTT
D gene: NA
clone size: NA
V gene: TRBV29-1
J gene: TRBJ2-3

CDR3 protein: CAWTRPTLAYNEQFF
CDR3 DNA: TGTGCCTGGACCCGCCCGACCTTGGCCTACAATGAGCAGTTCTTC
D gene: NA
clone size: few
V gene: TRBV30
J gene: TRBJ2-1

CDR3 protein: CATGTGNNSPLHF
CDR3 DNA: TGTGCCACAGGGACAGGGAACAATTCACCCCTCCACTTT
D gene: TRBD1
clone size: NA
V gene: TRBV28
J gene: TRBJ1-6

CDR3 protein: CASTFGALYGYTF
CDR3 DNA: TGTGCCAGCACCTTCGGGGCACTCTATGGCTACACCTTC
D gene: NA
clone size: NA
V gene: TRBV5-4
J gene: TRBJ1-2

CDR3 protein: CASSSPMGQANYEQYF
CDR3 DNA: TGTGCCAGCAGTTCCCCCATGGGACAGGCTAACTACGAGCAGTACTTC
D gene: TRBD1
clone size: NA
V gene: TRBV27
J gene: TRBJ2-7

CDR3 protein: CASSQSGLGGNQPQHF
CDR3 DNA: TGCGCCAGCAGCCAAAGTGGGTTGGGGGGCAATCAGCCCCAGCATTTT
D gene: NA
clone size: NA
V gene: TRBV4-1
J gene: TRBJ1-5

CDR3 protein: CASSLNRGDSPLHF
CDR3 DNA: TGCGCCAGCAGCTTGAACAGGGGGGATTCACCCCTCCACTTT
D gene: TRBD1
clone size: few
V gene: TRBV5-1
J gene: TRBJ1-6

CDR3 protein: CASSDSSGTRQYF
CDR3 DNA: TGTGCCAGCAGTGACTCCTCCGGGACTAGGCAGTATTTT
D gene: TRBD2
clone size: few
V gene: TRBV6-5
J gene: TRBJ2-3

CDR3 protein: CASSYGRGNTEAFF
CDR3 DNA: TGTGCCAGCAGTTACGGGCGGGGGAACACTGAAGCTTTCTTT
D gene: NA
clone size: NA
V gene: TRBV6-5
J gene: TRBJ1-1

CDR3 protein: CASSSLSRGGYTF
CDR3 DNA: TGTGCCAGCAGCTCGCTCTCCAGGGGTGGCTACACCTTC
D gene: NA
clone size: NA
V gene: TRBV11-2
J gene: TRBJ1-2

CDR3 protein: CASSDRDRNHGYTF
CDR3 DNA: TGTGCCAGCAGTGACCGGGACAGGAACCATGGCTACACCTTC
D gene: TRBD1
clone size: NA
V gene: TRBV25-1
J gene: TRBJ1-2

CDR3 protein: CASSVGGAFTDTQYF
CDR3 DNA: TGTGCCAGCAGCGTAGGGGGGGCCTTCACAGATACGCAGTATTTT
D gene: NA
clone size: NA
V gene: TRBV9
J gene: TRBJ2-3